The sequence of this T cell receptor (beta chain) was determined in a study of early T cells in non-severe SARS-CoV-2 infection. Overall study: Sequencing of bulk RNA from unsorted whole blood was done, without chain pairing. Study results and caveats: Using VDJdb, the matching emphasized anti-spike CD8 responses while missing private and CD4 specificities.

Germline trimming cut 4 bases from V and 4 bases from J; bases unmatched to any gene: 11. This CDR3 comprises 17 residues. Per the germline V gene, CDR1 is KGHSH and CDR2 is LQKENI. As to this clonotype: Its antigen is undetermined.

Unique molecular identifier tags were affixed to discrete cDNA molecules. TCRdb redid the calling of the 5' RACE reads with MiXCR, one entry per CDR3 protein. This table holds tens of thousands of distinct CDR3 sequences, 8.5% to 10% found once. The V gene is TRBV18, the J gene TRBJ2-1; 9 bases map to TRBD2. Sequences were obtained from whole blood. This TCR derives from an adult who was a healthcare worker with PCR-confirmed SARS-CoV-2 infection or an uninfected control (not recorded which). CDR3 in DNA: TGTGCCAGCTCACTCACTCCGCTAGCGGGATGGTACAATGAGCAGTTCTTC. This gives the protein CASSLTPLAGWYNEQFF.